In this sample, the clone carrying this TCR beta chain turned up many times. One entry per CDR3 protein results from TCRdb running MiXCR on the RT-PCR reads. The data show about 680,000 distinct CDR3 sequences, with around 14% seen just once and 3.6% held by the top ten. Germline V lookup: CDR1 DFQATT, CDR2 SNEGSKA (reference sequence). This CDR3 region has 18 residues. V was pared by 2 bases and J by 4 bases, with 16 bases of the junction left unmatched. The sample consisted of memory CD4+ T cells from blood. This rearrangement joins TRBV20-1 to TRBJ2-1; the match to TRBD2 covers 8 bases. This clonotype was sampled from a female donor in good health, serving as a healthy control. CDR3 protein: CSARFAGGPGGVYNEQFF. The CDR3 DNA follows: TGCAGTGCTAGATTCGCGGGAGGACCTGGAGGGGTATACAATGAGCAGTTCTTC.